The 14 T cell receptor beta chains below were found in one sample sequenced in a study of T cell repertoires in cytomegalovirus infection. TCRdb independently ran MiXCR on the reads; one entry per CDR3 protein. The table records hundreds of thousands of distinct CDR3 sequences, around a sixth of them present only once. Sequencing used PBMCs. The receptors derive from a human donor in good health (CMV status not recorded). Some clones in this sample may be carry-over from other donors' samples.

This clonotype has just a few counts. V and J are TRBV7-9 and TRBJ2-5; D is possibly TRBD1 (6 bases). Trimming took 5 bases from V and 3 from J, leaving 19 bases between them. The CDR3 has 16 residues. Germline CDR1 SEHNR, CDR2 FQNEAQ (reference sequence). The CDR3 loop is CASSPLRRGGEETQYF. In nucleotides, the CDR3 is TGTGCCAGCAGCCCCTTACGCAGGGGTGGGGAAGAGACCCAGTACTTC.

The V gene is TRBV12-3 or TRBV12-4, the J gene TRBJ1-2, with D maybe TRBD1 (6 bases). This CDR3 has 14 amino acids. Trimming took 7 bases from V and 6 from J, leaving 18 bases between them. CDR3 nucleotide sequence: TGTGCCAGCACCACCGGTGGAGGGGGTCATGGCTACACCTTC. Amino acid sequence: CASTTGGGGHGYTF.

This clonotype occurred a few times. The chain employs TRBV3-1 and TRBJ2-5; D remains unclear. Trimming pared 1 base from V and 5 bases from J, leaving 11 bases between. CDR1 and CDR2 (germline): LGHDT, YNNKEL (reference sequence). The CDR3 runs to 14 residues. For the CDR3, the DNA is TGTGCCAGCAGCCAAGGCCAGGTTAAGGAGACCCAGTACTTC. Translated: CASSQGQVKETQYF.

A few counts support this clonotype. This chain connects TRBV7-2 to TRBJ2-3; D is undetermined. Between the trimmed V and J ends, which lost 1 base and 0 bases, there was a span of 11 bases. The CDR3 is 16 residues long. In germline, CDR1 is SGHTA, CDR2 FQGNSA. CDR3 in amino acids: CASSLEWVASTDTQYF. The CDR3 DNA reads TGTGCCAGCAGCTTAGAGTGGGTTGCTAGCACAGATACGCAGTATTTT.

This clonotype was seen repeatedly, ten times or more. The genes are TRBV6-5 and TRBJ1-6; maybe TRBD1 (6 bases). Germline V gives CDR1 MNHEY, CDR2 SVGAGI. The CDR3 loop spans 17 amino acids. The V end lost 0 bases, the J end lost 7 bases, and 16 bases lay between the germline ends. Written as DNA, the CDR3 is TGTGCCAGCAGTTACTCGATTGGGGGCGAAGACAATTCACCCCTCCACTTT. Translating gives CASSYSIGGEDNSPLHF.

CDR3 DNA: TGTGCCATCAGTGAGCAGGGGCCGAACACTGAAGCTTTCTTT. Protein: CAISEQGPNTEAFF. This chain uses TRBV10-3 with TRBJ1-1; D is possibly TRBD1 (6 bases). The CDR3 loop spans 14 amino acids. Trimming left V 2 bases short and J 1 base short, with 8 bases between. Looked up from germline, CDR1 is ENHRY and CDR2 is SYGVKD.

This clonotype was picked up many times. This chain links TRBV6-2 or TRBV6-3 with TRBJ2-1; D is uncertain. V was pared by 2 bases and J by 9 bases, with 17 bases between. Germline CDR1 is MNHEY and CDR2 is SVGEGT. The length of the CDR3 is 15 residues. The DNA for the CDR3 is TGTGCCAGCAGTTACGGTTCCAGGTGGGCGGCTGAGCAGTTCTTC. It codes for CASSYGSRWAAEQFF.

The rearrangement joins TRBV20-1 to TRBJ1-2; D not certain. Trimming left V 0 bases short and J 4 bases short, with 12 bases between. Germline V lookup: CDR1 DFQATT, CDR2 SNEGSKA (reference sequence). The CDR3 sequence is 14 residues long. The CDR3 here is CSARDPGSRYGYTF. In DNA, the CDR3 is TGCAGTGCTAGAGATCCGGGGTCTCGCTATGGCTACACCTTC.

The CDR3 sequence is CASSLELGNIQYF. In nucleotides, the CDR3 is TGCGCCAGCAGCTTGGAGTTGGGAAACATTCAGTACTTC. The J gene is TRBJ2-4, the V gene TRBV5-1; D unresolved. Trimming pared 0 bases from V and 6 bases from J, leaving 7 bases between. This CDR3 has 13 residues. Germline V gene sequence: CDR1 SGHRS, CDR2 YFSETQ.

This clonotype turned up a few times. The chain combines TRBV10-3 with TRBJ2-3, with D possibly matching TRBD1 (6 bases). The CDR3 extends over 13 amino acids. Germline loops: CDR1 ENHRY, CDR2 SYGVKD. V shed 4 bases and J shed 3 bases, with 8 bases lying between them. The CDR3 DNA is TGTGCCATCAGTGGGCAGGGGACAGATACGCAGTATTTT. Translation: CAISGQGTDTQYF.

This clonotype was found many times. This chain connects TRBV7-9 to TRBJ1-4; D not resolved. CDR3 length: 15 amino acids. CDR1 is SEHNR, CDR2 FQNEAQ, per germline (reference sequence). V was shortened by 1 base and J by 5 bases, with 11 bases between the two germline ends. CDR3 sequence (DNA): TGTGCCAGCAGCTTAGGCCAACCGGGGAATGAAAAACTGTTTTTT. Amino acids: CASSLGQPGNEKLFF.

This clonotype turned up a few times. This chain uses TRBV12-3 or TRBV12-4 with TRBJ1-3; D not resolved. The CDR3 loop spans 13 amino acids. Trimming took 5 bases from V and 0 from J, leaving 5 bases between them. The CDR3 loop reads CASSDGSGNTIYF. CDR3 DNA sequence: TGTGCCAGCAGTGACGGCTCTGGAAACACCATATATTTT.

The CDR3 DNA reads TGTGCCAGCAGCCAACTAAGGCCCTGGGGCTACGAGCAGTACTTC. This translates into CASSQLRPWGYEQYF. The V call is TRBV7-9, the J call TRBJ2-7; D is unresolved. Germline V gives CDR1 SEHNR, CDR2 FQNEAQ (reference sequence). V lost 5 bases, J lost 3 bases, and 17 bases lay in between. CDR3 length equals 15 residues.

The CDR3 nucleotides read TGCAGTGCTACCCGGGACAGGGTCAATCAGCCCCAGCATTTT. Protein product: CSATRDRVNQPQHF. This chain connects TRBV20-1 to TRBJ1-5; 9 bases are a match to TRBD1. The CDR3 length is 14 residues. J lost 3 bases, V lost 4 bases, and 4 bases had no gene match. The germline V gene encodes CDR1 DFQATT and CDR2 SNEGSKA (reference sequence).